Listed below are T cell receptor beta chains from one sample, sequenced in a study of T cells in Graves' hyperthyroidism and ophthalmopathy. One entry per CDR3 protein, called by TCRdb with MiXCR from the multiplex PCR reads. Among approximately 480,000 distinct CDR3 sequences listed, less than 25% were seen once. Sequenced: blood. Source of these receptors: a man in his late teens or twenties with Graves' hyperthyroidism. The CDR3 runs from the conserved cysteine through the conserved F or W. The D gene is left open where the match is weak. Only part of the rows carry a size: once, few, many, or a class if the clone is expanded.

J gene: TRBJ2-7; V gene: TRBV12-3/TRBV12-4; clone size: -; D gene: -; CDR3 DNA: TGTGCCAGCACCTTCCCCGGCTCCTACGAGCAGTACTTC; CDR3 protein: CASTFPGSYEQYF
J gene: TRBJ2-7; V gene: TRBV6-1; clone size: -; D gene: TRBD1; CDR3 DNA: TGTGCCAGCAGGAGCCGTAGACAGGGTCTCGAGCAGTACTTC; CDR3 protein: CASRSRRQGLEQYF
J gene: TRBJ1-5; V gene: TRBV6-2/TRBV6-3; clone size: many; D gene: -; CDR3 DNA: TGTGCCAGCAGTACAGGGATCGAGCCCCAGCATTTT; CDR3 protein: CASSTGIEPQHF
J gene: TRBJ2-5; V gene: TRBV5-1; clone size: -; D gene: -; CDR3 DNA: TGCGCCAGCAGCTTGGGGGCAGGGCCGTACCAAGAGACCCAGTACTTC; CDR3 protein: CASSLGAGPYQETQYF
J gene: TRBJ2-5; V gene: TRBV20-1; clone size: few; D gene: -; CDR3 DNA: TGCAGTGCTACAAGACCGCCGGGTGAGACCCAGTACTTC; CDR3 protein: CSATRPPGETQYF
J gene: TRBJ1-2; V gene: TRBV5-6; clone size: -; D gene: -; CDR3 DNA: TGTGCCAGCAGCCGCGGGCCCGGCTACACCTTC; CDR3 protein: CASSRGPGYTF
J gene: TRBJ1-3; V gene: TRBV7-9; clone size: -; D gene: -; CDR3 DNA: TGTGCCAGCAGCTCCAAAGGGTGTCCGGGAAACACCATATATTTT; CDR3 protein: CASSSKGCPGNTIYF
J gene: TRBJ2-2; V gene: TRBV6-1; clone size: many; D gene: TRBD2; CDR3 DNA: TGTGCCAGCAGCCAGAGAGCGGGATGGAACACCGGGGAGCTGTTTTTT; CDR3 protein: CASSQRAGWNTGELFF
J gene: TRBJ1-3; V gene: TRBV6-5; clone size: many; D gene: -; CDR3 DNA: TGTGCCAGCAGTTACGCTCTGGGCTCTGGAAACACCATATATTTT; CDR3 protein: CASSYALGSGNTIYF
J gene: TRBJ2-5; V gene: TRBV9; clone size: many; D gene: -; CDR3 DNA: TGTGCCAGCAGCGTAGAATCTCTGGGCGAAGGGACCCAGTACTTC; CDR3 protein: CASSVESLGEGTQYF
J gene: TRBJ2-7; V gene: TRBV29-1; clone size: many; D gene: TRBD1; CDR3 DNA: TGCAGCGTTGGGGGACAGGGACCATACGAGCAGTACTTC; CDR3 protein: CSVGGQGPYEQYF
J gene: TRBJ2-7; V gene: TRBV4-2; clone size: many; D gene: TRBD1; CDR3 DNA: TGTGCCAGCAGCCAAATGGACAGGGACTTCTCCTACGAGCAGTACTTC; CDR3 protein: CASSQMDRDFSYEQYF
J gene: TRBJ1-1; V gene: TRBV5-1; clone size: many; D gene: -; CDR3 DNA: TGCGCCAGCAGCTTGGCCAGGCTCTCCTTGGAGAACACTGAAGCTTTCTTT; CDR3 protein: CASSLARLSLENTEAFF
J gene: TRBJ1-1; V gene: TRBV30; clone size: few; D gene: TRBD1; CDR3 DNA: TGTGCCTGGAGGCAAGGGGGCCCCACTGAAGCTTTCTTT; CDR3 protein: CAWRQGGPTEAFF
J gene: TRBJ1-2; V gene: TRBV19; clone size: many; D gene: -; CDR3 DNA: TGTGCCAGTAGTCTTCACCGGGAATTGAACTATGGCTACACCTTC; CDR3 protein: CASSLHRELNYGYTF
J gene: TRBJ1-5; V gene: TRBV24-1; clone size: many; D gene: -; CDR3 DNA: TGTGCCACCAGTGATTCTCGAGGGCCGGCCCAGCCCCAGCATTTT; CDR3 protein: CATSDSRGPAQPQHF
J gene: TRBJ2-7; V gene: TRBV6-5; clone size: many; D gene: -; CDR3 DNA: TGTGCCAGCAGCACCGCGCGGACAGCACTTTTGGAGCAGTACTTC; CDR3 protein: CASSTARTALLEQYF
J gene: TRBJ1-1; V gene: TRBV6-2/TRBV6-3; clone size: few; D gene: -; CDR3 DNA: TGTGCCAGCAGTTACTCTCGGCGGCAGGTTGGCGAAGCTTTCTTT; CDR3 protein: CASSYSRRQVGEAFF
J gene: TRBJ1-1; V gene: TRBV6-2/TRBV6-3; clone size: many; D gene: TRBD1; CDR3 DNA: TGTGCCAGCAGTTACGATTCTCCGGGACAGGCGATGAACACTGAAGCTTTCTTT; CDR3 protein: CASSYDSPGQAMNTEAFF
J gene: TRBJ1-1; V gene: TRBV20-1; clone size: many; D gene: TRBD1; CDR3 DNA: TGCAGTGCTACCCAGCCCAGGGGGCCTACTGAAGCTTTCTTT; CDR3 protein: CSATQPRGPTEAFF
J gene: TRBJ1-3; V gene: TRBV11-2; clone size: -; D gene: -; CDR3 DNA: TGTGCCACCCAGCTTACAATGAGACGCTCTGGAAACACCATATATTTT; CDR3 protein: CATQLTMRRSGNTIYF
J gene: TRBJ1-1; V gene: TRBV28; clone size: -; D gene: TRBD1; CDR3 DNA: TGTGCCAGCAGCCTGGGGATGACAGGGGGCCGGACTGAAGCTTTCTTT; CDR3 protein: CASSLGMTGGRTEAFF
J gene: TRBJ2-7; V gene: TRBV12-3/TRBV12-4; clone size: -; D gene: TRBD1; CDR3 DNA: TGTGCCAGCAGCAGAGGACAGGGGGTCTTCGAGCAGTACTTC; CDR3 protein: CASSRGQGVFEQYF
J gene: TRBJ1-3; V gene: TRBV4-1; clone size: few; D gene: -; CDR3 DNA: TGCGCCAGCAGCCAAGAACCACAAGGGAGCTCTGGAAACACCATATATTTT; CDR3 protein: CASSQEPQGSSGNTIYF
J gene: TRBJ2-5; V gene: TRBV15; clone size: -; D gene: TRBD2; CDR3 DNA: TGTGCCACCAAAAAGGGACTAGCGTTAAGAGAGACCCAGTACTTC; CDR3 protein: CATKKGLALRETQYF
J gene: TRBJ2-7; V gene: TRBV29-1; clone size: few; D gene: TRBD1; CDR3 DNA: TGCAGCGTTATAACCCCAGGGGGTTCCTCCTACGAGCAGTACTTC; CDR3 protein: CSVITPGGSSYEQYF
J gene: TRBJ2-5; V gene: TRBV7-2; clone size: -; D gene: -; CDR3 DNA: TGTGCCAGCAGCTTAGACTGGCAAGAGACCCAGTACTTC; CDR3 protein: CASSLDWQETQYF
J gene: TRBJ1-2; V gene: TRBV19; clone size: many; D gene: TRBD1; CDR3 DNA: TGTGCCAGTAGGGATAGGCCAGGGGGCGCGCGTTCTGGCTACACCTTC; CDR3 protein: CASRDRPGGARSGYTF
J gene: TRBJ2-5; V gene: TRBV7-8; clone size: many; D gene: -; CDR3 DNA: TGTGCCAGCAGCTTAGCCCGACTGGCTTTGAGAGAGACCCAGTACTTC; CDR3 protein: CASSLARLALRETQYF
J gene: TRBJ2-2; V gene: TRBV27; clone size: many; D gene: TRBD2; CDR3 DNA: TGTGCCAGCAGTCCAACGGGACTAATAACCGGGGAGCTGTTTTTT; CDR3 protein: CASSPTGLITGELFF
J gene: TRBJ2-6; V gene: TRBV7-8; clone size: many; D gene: -; CDR3 DNA: TGTGCCAGCAGACCTTGGGGATCTGGGGCCAACGTCCTGACTTTC; CDR3 protein: CASRPWGSGANVLTF
J gene: TRBJ2-7; V gene: TRBV18; clone size: few; D gene: TRBD1; CDR3 DNA: TGTGCCAGCTCACCACCGGCCCGAGATACAGGGGTTCGCGCCGAGCAGTACTTC; CDR3 protein: CASSPPARDTGVRAEQYF
J gene: TRBJ1-2; V gene: TRBV6-5; clone size: many; D gene: TRBD1; CDR3 DNA: TGTGCCAGCGGTTCTTACGGGACAGACTTAAAAGGCTACACCTTC; CDR3 protein: CASGSYGTDLKGYTF
J gene: TRBJ1-1; V gene: TRBV6-5; clone size: many; D gene: TRBD1; CDR3 DNA: TGTGCCAGCAGTTACGCACCCAGGGGGCTCGGCAACACTGAAGCTTTCTTT; CDR3 protein: CASSYAPRGLGNTEAFF
J gene: TRBJ2-2; V gene: TRBV5-1; clone size: -; D gene: TRBD1; CDR3 DNA: TGCGCCAGCACCCAGACAGGGGGCTACACCGGGGAGCTGTTTTTT; CDR3 protein: CASTQTGGYTGELFF
J gene: TRBJ2-2; V gene: TRBV2; clone size: many; D gene: -; CDR3 DNA: TGTGCCAGCAGTCTCCAGGAGCACACCGGGGAGCTGTTTTTT; CDR3 protein: CASSLQEHTGELFF
J gene: TRBJ1-1; V gene: TRBV6-2/TRBV6-3; clone size: many; D gene: -; CDR3 DNA: TGTGCCAGCAGCTTATCCAGGGGGAACACTGAAGCTTTCTTT; CDR3 protein: CASSLSRGNTEAFF
J gene: TRBJ2-7; V gene: TRBV6-1; clone size: many; D gene: TRBD2; CDR3 DNA: TGTGCCAGCAGACGGACTAGCGGGGAAACTTACGAGCAGTACTTC; CDR3 protein: CASRRTSGETYEQYF
J gene: TRBJ1-5; V gene: TRBV7-9; clone size: many; D gene: TRBD1; CDR3 DNA: TGTGCCAGCAGCGACTTGACAGGGCAGCAGCCCCAGCATTTT; CDR3 protein: CASSDLTGQQPQHF
J gene: TRBJ2-7; V gene: TRBV11-2; clone size: many; D gene: -; CDR3 DNA: TGTGCCAGCAGCTTAGCAGGCCCACTCAACGAGCAGTACTTC; CDR3 protein: CASSLAGPLNEQYF
J gene: TRBJ2-7; V gene: TRBV11-3; clone size: -; D gene: TRBD2; CDR3 DNA: TGTGCCAGCAGGGGACTAGCGGGAGTTGAGCAGTACTTC; CDR3 protein: CASRGLAGVEQYF
J gene: TRBJ2-6; V gene: TRBV12-3/TRBV12-4; clone size: few; D gene: TRBD2; CDR3 DNA: TGTGCCAGCAGTGGACTAGCGATTTGGTCTGGGGCCAACGTCCTGACTTTC; CDR3 protein: CASSGLAIWSGANVLTF
J gene: TRBJ1-1; V gene: TRBV4-1; clone size: -; D gene: -; CDR3 DNA: TGCGCCAGCAGCCAAGCCTTCAGTGGAATGAACACTGAAGCTTTCTTT; CDR3 protein: CASSQAFSGMNTEAFF
J gene: TRBJ2-2; V gene: TRBV7-9; clone size: -; D gene: -; CDR3 DNA: TGTGCCAGCAGCCGGGACCCTTTCGGGGAGCTGTTTTTT; CDR3 protein: CASSRDPFGELFF
J gene: TRBJ1-2; V gene: TRBV11-2; clone size: many; D gene: -; CDR3 DNA: TGTGCCAGCAGCTTACTGGGTCGGTATGGCTACACCTTC; CDR3 protein: CASSLLGRYGYTF